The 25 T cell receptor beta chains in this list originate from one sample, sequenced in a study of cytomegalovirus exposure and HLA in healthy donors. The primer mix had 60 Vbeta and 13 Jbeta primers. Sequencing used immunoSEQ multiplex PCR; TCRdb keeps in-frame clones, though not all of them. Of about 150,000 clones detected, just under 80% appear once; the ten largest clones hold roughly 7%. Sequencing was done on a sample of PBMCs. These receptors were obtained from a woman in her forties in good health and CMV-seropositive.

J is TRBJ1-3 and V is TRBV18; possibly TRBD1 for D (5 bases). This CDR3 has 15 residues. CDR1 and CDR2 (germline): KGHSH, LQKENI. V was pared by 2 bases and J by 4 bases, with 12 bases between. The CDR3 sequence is CASSPDQGRGNTIYF. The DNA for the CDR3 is TGTGCCAGCTCACCAGATCAGGGCCGGGGAAACACCATATATTTT.

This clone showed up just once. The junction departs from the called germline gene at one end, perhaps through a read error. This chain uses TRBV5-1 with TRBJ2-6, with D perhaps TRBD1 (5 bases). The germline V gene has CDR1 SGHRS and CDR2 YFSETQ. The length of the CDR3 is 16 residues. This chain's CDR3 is CASSVYLGSGANGLTF. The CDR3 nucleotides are TGCGCCAGCAGCGTCTACCTCGGCTCTGGGGCCAACGGCCTGACTTTC.

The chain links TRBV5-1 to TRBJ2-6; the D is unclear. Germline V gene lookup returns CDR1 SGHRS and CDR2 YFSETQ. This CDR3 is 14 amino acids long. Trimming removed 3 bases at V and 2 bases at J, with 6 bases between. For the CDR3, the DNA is TGCGCCAGCAGCTCCAGTACTGGGGCCAACGTCCTGACTTTC. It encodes CASSSSTGANVLTF.

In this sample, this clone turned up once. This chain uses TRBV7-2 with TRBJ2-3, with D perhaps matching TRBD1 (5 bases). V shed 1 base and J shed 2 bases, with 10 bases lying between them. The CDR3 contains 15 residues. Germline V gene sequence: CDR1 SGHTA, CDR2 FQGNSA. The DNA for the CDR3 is TGTGCCAGCAGCTTAGAGGGGCGCACCACAGATACGCAGTATTTT. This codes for CASSLEGRTTDTQYF.

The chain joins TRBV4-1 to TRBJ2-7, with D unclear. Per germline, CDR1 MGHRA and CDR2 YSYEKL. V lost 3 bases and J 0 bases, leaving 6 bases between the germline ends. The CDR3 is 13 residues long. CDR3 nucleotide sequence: TGCGCCAGCAGCCAGCCCAGCTCCTACGAGCAGTACTTC. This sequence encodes CASSQPSSYEQYF.

The CDR3 nucleotides are TGTGCCAGCTCACCTTCAGGGGAGCATCAGCCCCAGCATTTT. This translates into CASSPSGEHQPQHF. This sequence joins TRBV18 and TRBJ1-5; maybe TRBD1 (6 bases). The germline V gene encodes CDR1 KGHSH and CDR2 LQKENI. The CDR3 length is 14 residues. Trimming left V 3 bases short and J 5 bases short, with 11 bases between. Complete variable domain (other parts from reference TRBV18 and TRBJ1-5): NAGVMQNPRHLVRRRGQEARLRCSPMKGHSHVYWYRQLPEEGLKFMVYLQKENIIDESGMPKERFSAEFPKEGPSILRIQQVVRGDSAAYFCASSPSGEHQPQHFGDGTRLSIL.

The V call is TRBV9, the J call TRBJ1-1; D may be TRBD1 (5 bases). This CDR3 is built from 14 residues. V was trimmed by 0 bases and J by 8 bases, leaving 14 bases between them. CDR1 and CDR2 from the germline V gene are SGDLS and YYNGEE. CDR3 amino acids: CASSVDVTAEEAFF. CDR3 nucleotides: TGTGCCAGCAGCGTAGATGTGACAGCCGAAGAAGCTTTCTTT.

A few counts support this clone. The DNA for the CDR3 is TGTGCCTGGACCGCCACATCTTCCAACTATGGCTACACCTTC. This encodes CAWTATSSNYGYTF. The rearrangement uses TRBV30 and TRBJ1-2; D unclear. The V end lost 4 bases, the J end lost 2 bases, and 14 bases lay between the germline ends. The CDR3 is 14 residues long. Germline V gene lookup returns CDR1 GTSNPN and CDR2 SVGIG (reference sequence).

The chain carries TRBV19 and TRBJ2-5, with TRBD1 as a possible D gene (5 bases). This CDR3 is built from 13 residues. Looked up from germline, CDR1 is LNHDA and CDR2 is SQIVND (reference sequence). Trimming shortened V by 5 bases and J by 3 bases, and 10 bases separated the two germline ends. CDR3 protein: CASSRRTKETQYF. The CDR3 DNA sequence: TGTGCCAGTAGTCGAAGGACAAAAGAGACCCAGTACTTC. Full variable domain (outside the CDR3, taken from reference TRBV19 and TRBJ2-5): DGGITQSPKYLFRKEGQNVTLSCEQNLNHDAMYWYRQDPGQGLRLIYYSQIVNDFQKGDIAEGYSVSREKKESFPLTVTSAQKNPTAFYLCASSRRTKETQYFGPGTRLLVL.

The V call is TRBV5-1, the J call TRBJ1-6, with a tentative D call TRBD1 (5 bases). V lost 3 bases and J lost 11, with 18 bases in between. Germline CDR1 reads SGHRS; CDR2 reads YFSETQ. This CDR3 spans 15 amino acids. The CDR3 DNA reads TGCGCCAGCAGCTGGGTGGGGGGTCCTCCGCCACCCCTCCACTTT. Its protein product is CASSWVGGPPPPLHF.

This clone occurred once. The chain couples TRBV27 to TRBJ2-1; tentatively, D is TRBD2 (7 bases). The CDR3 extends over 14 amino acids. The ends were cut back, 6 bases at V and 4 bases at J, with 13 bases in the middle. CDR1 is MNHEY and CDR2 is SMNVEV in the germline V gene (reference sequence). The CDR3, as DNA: TGTGCCAGCAGCCCCGGGGGGCCTTACAATGAGCAGTTCTTC. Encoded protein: CASSPGGPYNEQFF.

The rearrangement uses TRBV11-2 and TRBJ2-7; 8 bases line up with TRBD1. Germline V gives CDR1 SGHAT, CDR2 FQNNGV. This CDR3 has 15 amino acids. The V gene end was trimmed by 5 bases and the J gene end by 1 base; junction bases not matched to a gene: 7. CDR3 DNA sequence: TGTGCCAGCAGCCGACCGGGACAGGTGTCCTACGAGCAGTACTTC. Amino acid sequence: CASSRPGQVSYEQYF.

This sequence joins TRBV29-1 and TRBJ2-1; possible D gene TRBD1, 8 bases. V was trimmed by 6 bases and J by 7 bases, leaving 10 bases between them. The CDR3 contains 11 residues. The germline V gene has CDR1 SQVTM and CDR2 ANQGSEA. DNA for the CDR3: TGCAGCGTACAGGGGGGGAATGAGCAGTTCTTC. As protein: CSVQGGNEQFF.

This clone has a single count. The chain's CDR3 is CACRGVSSYNEQFF. CDR3 sequence (DNA): TGTGCCTGCCGCGGGGTGAGCTCCTACAATGAGCAGTTCTTC. V and J are TRBV27 and TRBJ2-1; possible D gene TRBD2, 6 bases. With 11 bases removed from V and 0 bases from J, the gap between germline ends came to 14 bases. Germline CDR1 and CDR2: MNHEY and SMNVEV (reference sequence). The CDR3 sequence is 14 residues long.

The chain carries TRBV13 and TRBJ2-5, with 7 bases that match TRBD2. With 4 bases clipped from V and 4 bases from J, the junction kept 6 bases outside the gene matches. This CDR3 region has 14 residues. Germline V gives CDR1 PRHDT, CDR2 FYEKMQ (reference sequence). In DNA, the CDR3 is TGTGCCAGCAGCTCCGGGACTACTCGAGAGACCCAGTACTTC. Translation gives CASSSGTTRETQYF.

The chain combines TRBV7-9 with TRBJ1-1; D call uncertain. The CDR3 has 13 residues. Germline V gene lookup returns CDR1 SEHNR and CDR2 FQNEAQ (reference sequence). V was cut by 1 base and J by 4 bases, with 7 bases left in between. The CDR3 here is CASSLETTTEAFF. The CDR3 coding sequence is TGTGCCAGCAGCTTAGAAACTACCACTGAAGCTTTCTTT.

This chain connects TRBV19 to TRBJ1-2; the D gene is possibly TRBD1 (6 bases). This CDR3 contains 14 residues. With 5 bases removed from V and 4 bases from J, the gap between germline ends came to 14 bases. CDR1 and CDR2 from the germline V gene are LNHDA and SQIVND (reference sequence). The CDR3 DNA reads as TGTGCCAGTAGTGTCGGGACAATTCTCTATGGCTACACCTTC. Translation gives CASSVGTILYGYTF.

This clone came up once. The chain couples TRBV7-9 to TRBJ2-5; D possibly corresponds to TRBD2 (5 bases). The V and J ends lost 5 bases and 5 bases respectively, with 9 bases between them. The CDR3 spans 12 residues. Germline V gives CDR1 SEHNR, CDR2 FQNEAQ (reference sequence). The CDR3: CASSVLGETQYF. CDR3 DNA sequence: TGTGCCAGCAGCGTACTAGGGGAGACCCAGTACTTC.

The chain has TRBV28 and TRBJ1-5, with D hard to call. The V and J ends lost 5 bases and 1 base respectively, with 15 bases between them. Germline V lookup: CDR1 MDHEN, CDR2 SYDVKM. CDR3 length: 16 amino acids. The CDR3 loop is CASSPRGGTSNQPQHF. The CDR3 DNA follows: TGTGCCAGCAGTCCCCGAGGAGGAACCAGCAATCAGCCCCAGCATTTT.

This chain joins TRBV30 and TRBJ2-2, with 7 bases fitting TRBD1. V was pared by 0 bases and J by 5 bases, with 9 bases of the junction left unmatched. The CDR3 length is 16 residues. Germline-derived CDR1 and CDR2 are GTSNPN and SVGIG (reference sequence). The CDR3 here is CAWSVRQGGYTGELFF. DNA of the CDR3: TGTGCCTGGAGTGTCAGACAGGGCGGATATACCGGGGAGCTGTTTTTT.

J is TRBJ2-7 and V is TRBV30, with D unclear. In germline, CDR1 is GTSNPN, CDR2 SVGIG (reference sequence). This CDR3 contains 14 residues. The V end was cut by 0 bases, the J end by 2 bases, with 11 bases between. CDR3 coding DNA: TGTGCCTGGAGTGTACGAGGTTTCCCCTACGAGCAGTACTTC. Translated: CAWSVRGFPYEQYF.

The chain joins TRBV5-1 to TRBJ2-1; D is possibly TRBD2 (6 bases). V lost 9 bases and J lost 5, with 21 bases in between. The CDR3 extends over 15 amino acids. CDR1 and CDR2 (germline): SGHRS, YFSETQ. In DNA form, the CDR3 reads TGCGCCAACCCAAAGCGGGCCTATCCGAACAATGAGCAGTTCTTC. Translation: CANPKRAYPNNEQFF. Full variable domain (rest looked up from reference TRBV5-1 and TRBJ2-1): KAGVTQTPRYLIKTRGQQVTLSCSPISGHRSVSWYQQTPGQGLQFLFEYFSETQRNKGNFPGRFSGRQFSNSRSEMNVSTLELGDSALYLCANPKRAYPNNEQFFGPGTRLTVL.

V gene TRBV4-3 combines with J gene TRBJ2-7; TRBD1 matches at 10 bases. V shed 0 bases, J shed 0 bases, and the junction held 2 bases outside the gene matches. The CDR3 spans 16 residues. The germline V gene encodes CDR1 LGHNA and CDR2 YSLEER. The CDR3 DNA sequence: TGCGCCAGCAGCCAAGACCGGACAGGGGGCTCCTACGAGCAGTACTTC. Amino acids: CASSQDRTGGSYEQYF.

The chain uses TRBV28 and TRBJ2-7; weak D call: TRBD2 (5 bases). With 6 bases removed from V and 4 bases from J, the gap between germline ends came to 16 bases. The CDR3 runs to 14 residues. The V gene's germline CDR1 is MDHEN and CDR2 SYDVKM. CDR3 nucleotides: TGTGCCAGCAGCCGGGGTATCTCTGGTTACGAGCAGTACTTC. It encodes CASSRGISGYEQYF.

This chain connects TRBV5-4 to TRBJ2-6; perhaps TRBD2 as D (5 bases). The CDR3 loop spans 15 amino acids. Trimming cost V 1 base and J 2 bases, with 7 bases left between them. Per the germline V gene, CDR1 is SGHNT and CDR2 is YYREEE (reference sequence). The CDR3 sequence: CASSLKGAGANVLTF. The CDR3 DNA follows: TGTGCCAGCAGCTTGAAGGGAGCTGGGGCCAACGTCCTGACTTTC.